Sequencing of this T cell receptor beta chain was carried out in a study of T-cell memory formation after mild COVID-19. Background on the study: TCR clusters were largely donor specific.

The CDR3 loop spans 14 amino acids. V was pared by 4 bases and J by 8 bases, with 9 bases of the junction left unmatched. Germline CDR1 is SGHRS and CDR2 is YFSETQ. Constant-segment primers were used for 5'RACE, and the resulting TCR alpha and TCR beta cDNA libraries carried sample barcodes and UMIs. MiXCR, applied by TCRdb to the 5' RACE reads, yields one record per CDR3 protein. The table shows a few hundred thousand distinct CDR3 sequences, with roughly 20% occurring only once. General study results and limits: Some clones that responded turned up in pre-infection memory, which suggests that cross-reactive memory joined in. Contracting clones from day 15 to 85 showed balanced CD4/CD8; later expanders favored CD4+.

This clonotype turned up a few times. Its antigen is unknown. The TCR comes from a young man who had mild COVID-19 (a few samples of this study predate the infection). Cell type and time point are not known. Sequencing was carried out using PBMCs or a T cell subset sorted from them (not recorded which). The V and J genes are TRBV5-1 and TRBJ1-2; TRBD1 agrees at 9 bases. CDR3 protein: CASSLGTGTRGYTF. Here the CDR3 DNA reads TGCGCCAGCAGCCTTGGGACAGGGACGAGGGGCTACACCTTC.